What follows are 8 T cell receptor beta chains derived from one specimen sequenced in a study of blood T cell repertoires in COVID-19. Profiling relied on immunoSEQ multiplex PCR, and the TCRdb table lists in-frame clones only, not all of them. The table has approximately 54,000 clones, 80% to 90% seen once. Source material: peripheral blood. The receptors stem from a woman aged 60-75 years with acute or convalescent COVID-19.

The chain is built from TRBV3-1 (or the pseudogene TRBV3-2) and TRBJ1-3; no clear D gene. Trimming took off 4 bases at V and 4 bases at J, with 8 bases between the two ends. Germline-derived CDR1 and CDR2 are LGHDT and YNNKEL (reference sequence). The CDR3 is 13 amino acids. CDR3 region: CASSPARGNTIYF. The CDR3 DNA follows: TGTGCCAGCAGCCCCGCCCGGGGAAACACCATATATTTT.

The chain combines TRBV5-4 with TRBJ2-3, with TRBD2 matching 9 bases. The CDR3 covers 17 residues. Germline V gives CDR1 SGHNT, CDR2 YYREEE (reference sequence). Losses at the gene ends were 0 bases for V and 4 bases for J; bases not matched to a gene: 9. The CDR3, as DNA: TGTGCCAGCAGCTTGGGTGGTAGCGGGAGTGTCTCAGATACGCAGTATTTT. Protein: CASSLGGSGSVSDTQYF. Based on the CDR3 plus reference TRBV5-4 and TRBJ2-3, the full variable domain is ETGVTQSPTHLIKTRGQQVTLRCSSQSGHNTVSWYQQALGQGPQFIFQYYREEENGRGNFPPRFSGLQFPNYSSELNVNALELDDSALYLCASSLGGSGSVSDTQYFGPGTRLTVL.

The chain employs TRBV27 and TRBJ1-2; 7 nucleotides agree with TRBD1. Germline values: CDR1 MNHEY, CDR2 SMNVEV (reference sequence). The ends lost 6 bases at V and 4 bases at J; junction bases unmatched: 8. There are 14 residues in the CDR3. The CDR3 nucleotides read TGTGCCAGCAGCCCAATGGGACAGACCTATGGCTACACCTTC. Translation gives CASSPMGQTYGYTF.

V usage is TRBV3-1 (or the pseudogene TRBV3-2) and J usage is TRBJ1-3; the match to TRBD1 covers 8 bases. Germline V gene sequence: CDR1 LGHDT, CDR2 YNNKEL (reference sequence). The CDR3 is 14 residues long. V shed 6 bases, J shed 2 bases, and the junction held 3 bases outside the gene matches. The CDR3 region is CASRSGGTGNTIYF. The CDR3 region has the DNA TGTGCCAGCAGATCAGGGGGCACTGGAAACACCATATATTTT.

The rearrangement links TRBV3-1 (or the pseudogene TRBV3-2) to TRBJ2-3; 7 bases match TRBD2. V dropped 2 bases and J dropped 0; count of bases not matched to a gene: 11. CDR3 size: 18 residues. The germline CDR1 and CDR2 sequences are LGHDT and YNNKEL (reference sequence). CDR3 bases: TGTGCCAGCAGCCAACGGAACCTGGGACTAATTAGCACAGATACGCAGTATTTT. Amino acids: CASSQRNLGLISTDTQYF.

V gene TRBV6-5 combines with J gene TRBJ1-2; D not resolved. The ends were cut back, 5 bases at V and 8 bases at J, with 15 bases in the middle. Germline CDR1 is MNHEY and CDR2 is SVGAGI. This CDR3 region has 13 residues. The CDR3 nucleotides read TGTGCCAGCAGTCCCAGTGGGTCTAGGGGCTACACCTTC. This encodes CASSPSGSRGYTF.

J is TRBJ2-5 and V is TRBV11-2, with D unclear. The CDR3 is 14 residues long. Per germline, CDR1 SGHAT and CDR2 FQNNGV. The V gene lost 5 bases and the J gene lost 5 bases, with 15 bases spanning the gap. The CDR3 loop reads CASSPSRRRETQYF. The CDR3 nucleotides read TGTGCCAGCAGCCCTAGTAGGCGTCGGGAGACCCAGTACTTC.

The chain joins TRBV3-1 (or the pseudogene TRBV3-2) to TRBJ1-2, with 7 bases matching TRBD1. CDR1 is LGHDT, CDR2 YNNKEL, per germline (reference sequence). J was trimmed by 7 bases and V by 3 bases; bases with no gene match: 11. CDR3 length: 15 residues. As DNA, the CDR3 is TGTGCCAGCAGCCATGAAGGGGGCGCAGGGTTTGGCTACACCTTC. Its translation: CASSHEGGAGFGYTF.